These T cell receptor beta chains were read from a single sample in a study of response to subunit inactivated influenza vaccine. TCRdb reprocessed the RT-PCR reads with MiXCR, giving one entry per CDR3 protein. The data show hundreds of thousands of distinct CDR3 sequences, 6.5% to 8% seen once. The sequences come from PBMCs from blood, collected 23 to 25 months after vaccination. These receptors were collected from a man aged 45 to 75 who received an inactivated influenza vaccine. Both conserved end residues are part of each CDR3. D genes are given only for firm matches. Size is omitted from some rows. Given values are once, few, many or a class for expanded clones.

clone_size: .; v_call: TRBV11-2; d_call: TRBD2; j_call: TRBJ2-1; cdr3_aa: CASSRTGTSVLNEQFF; cdr3_nt: TGTGCCAGCAGCCGCACCGGGACTAGCGTATTAAATGAGCAGTTCTTC
clone_size: .; v_call: TRBV27; d_call: TRBD1; j_call: TRBJ2-2; cdr3_aa: CASSQGQGAPGELFF; cdr3_nt: TGTGCCAGCAGCCAAGGACAGGGGGCGCCCGGGGAGCTGTTTTTT
clone_size: .; v_call: TRBV4-1; d_call: .; j_call: TRBJ2-1; cdr3_aa: CASSQPDRNEQFF; cdr3_nt: TGCGCCAGCAGCCAACCGGACAGAAATGAGCAGTTCTTC
clone_size: .; v_call: TRBV20-1; d_call: .; j_call: TRBJ2-5; cdr3_aa: CSARAPGGAETQYF; cdr3_nt: TGCAGTGCTAGAGCCCCAGGGGGGGCCGAGACCCAGTACTTC
clone_size: .; v_call: TRBV3-1; d_call: TRBD2; j_call: TRBJ2-7; cdr3_aa: CASSPSSGGRNEQYF; cdr3_nt: TGTGCCAGCAGCCCCTCTAGCGGGGGGAGAAACGAGCAGTACTTC
clone_size: .; v_call: TRBV15; d_call: TRBD2; j_call: TRBJ2-1; cdr3_aa: CATSRGLATPYNEQFF; cdr3_nt: TGTGCCACCAGCAGGGGACTAGCGACCCCCTACAATGAGCAGTTCTTC
clone_size: many; v_call: TRBV4-3; d_call: .; j_call: TRBJ2-7; cdr3_aa: CASSQALAQTYEQYF; cdr3_nt: TGCGCCAGCAGCCAAGCTCTAGCGCAAACCTACGAGCAGTACTTC
clone_size: .; v_call: TRBV28; d_call: .; j_call: TRBJ2-2; cdr3_aa: CASNPGYKTNTGELFF; cdr3_nt: TGTGCCAGCAACCCAGGGTACAAGACGAACACCGGGGAGCTGTTTTTT
clone_size: .; v_call: TRBV4-1; d_call: .; j_call: TRBJ2-4; cdr3_aa: CASSQDSAGVDRGIQYF; cdr3_nt: TGCGCCAGCAGCCAAGACTCGGCAGGGGTGGATCGGGGCATTCAGTACTTC
clone_size: few; v_call: TRBV5-1; d_call: .; j_call: TRBJ2-5; cdr3_aa: CASSLDVGEETQYF; cdr3_nt: TGCGCCAGCAGCTTGGACGTAGGAGAAGAGACCCAGTACTTC
clone_size: few; v_call: TRBV12-3/TRBV12-4; d_call: TRBD1; j_call: TRBJ2-3; cdr3_aa: CASTPTGGRDTQYF; cdr3_nt: TGTGCCAGCACCCCGACAGGGGGCAGAGATACGCAGTATTTT
clone_size: .; v_call: TRBV4-1; d_call: .; j_call: TRBJ1-6; cdr3_aa: CASSHAFPSRAEKRNSPLHF; cdr3_nt: TGCGCCAGCAGCCATGCTTTTCCGAGTCGGGCGGAGAAGAGGAATTCACCCCTCCACTTT